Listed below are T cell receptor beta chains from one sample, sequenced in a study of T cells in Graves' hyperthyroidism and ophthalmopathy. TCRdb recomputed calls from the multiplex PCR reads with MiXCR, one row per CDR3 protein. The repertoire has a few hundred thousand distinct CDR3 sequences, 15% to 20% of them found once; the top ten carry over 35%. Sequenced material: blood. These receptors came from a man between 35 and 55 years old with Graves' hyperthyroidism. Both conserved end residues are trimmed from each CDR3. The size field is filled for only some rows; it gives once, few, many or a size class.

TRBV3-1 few ASSPGLTSYNERF
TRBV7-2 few ASSLAGTGFSPLH
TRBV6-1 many ASSEANRVYEQY
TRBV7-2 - ASSPQGIGNRPQH
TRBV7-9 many ASSLDGAPGKY
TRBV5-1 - ASSPTSKRGTGELF
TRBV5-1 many ASSLGDRESNQPQH
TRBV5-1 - ASSSTTGEAQPQH
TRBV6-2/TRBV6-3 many ASSYAADRGSETQY
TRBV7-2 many ASSAKRGASYEQY
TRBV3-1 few ASSQPGEKLF
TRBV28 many ASSFRDRGRQGEQY
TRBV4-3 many ASSQYPGTAYEQY
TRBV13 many ASSLGVGLSQETQY
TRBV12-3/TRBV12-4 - ASSLALPGGNQPQH
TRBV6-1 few ATRTGKNIQY
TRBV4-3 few ASSQSTSGGLQYNEQF
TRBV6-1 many ASSDPGGEGANVLT